These 32 T cell receptor beta chains were all obtained from the same sample, sequenced in a study of tumor and adjacent non-tumor tissue in lung cancer. The template was RNA from unsorted bulk tissue. TCRbeta libraries were built with three rounds of nested PCR, modified from ARM-PCR. TCRdb itself ran the multiplex PCR reads through MiXCR, one entry per CDR3 protein. The sample contains approximately 90,000 distinct CDR3 sequences, about three fifths of which appear only once. The sample comprised lung tumor tissue. The receptors derive from a man between 65 and 79 years old with non-small cell lung cancer.

The table lists this clonotype with a few counts. V usage is TRBV5-1 and J usage is TRBJ2-1; 7 nucleotides match TRBD2. This CDR3 comprises 15 residues. Looked up from germline, CDR1 is SGHRS and CDR2 is YFSETQ. V trimming: 0 bases; J trimming: 6 bases; junction bases outside the gene matches: 6. Here the CDR3 reads CASSLARREGNEQFF. The CDR3 nucleotides read TGCGCCAGCAGCTTGGCGCGTAGGGAGGGCAATGAGCAGTTCTTC.

Regarding this clonotype: In this CDR3 the conserved last residue, phenylalanine or tryptophan, is missing, so a read error is likely. J is TRBJ1-1 and V is TRBV5-4; possibly TRBD1 for D (5 bases). Germline V gene lookup returns CDR1 SGHNT and CDR2 YYREEE (reference sequence). The ends were cut back, 0 bases at V and 4 bases at J, with 16 bases in the middle. CDR3 length equals 16 residues. The chain's CDR3 is CASSLGARGPRTEAFI. The CDR3 DNA follows: TGTGCCAGCAGCTTGGGGGCAAGGGGCCCACGCACTGAAGCTTTCATT.

As concerns this clonotype: One junction end disagrees with the germline gene, perhaps due to a read error. This rearrangement joins TRBV11-2 to TRBJ2-5; a weak D match, TRBD1 (5 bases). Per germline, CDR1 SGHAT and CDR2 FQNNGV. The CDR3 runs to 13 residues. As DNA, the CDR3 is TGTGCCAGCAATGGACATGGTGAGGAGACCCGGTACTTC. Residues: CASNGHGEETRYF.

This clonotype was observed many times. This chain connects TRBV6-6 to TRBJ2-7; 10 bases map to TRBD1. CDR1 and CDR2 (germline): MNHNY, SVGAGI (reference sequence). CDR3 length: 14 residues. Unmatched junction bases numbered 5, after V lost 5 bases and J lost 4 bases. The CDR3 spells CASSAKGQGYEQYF. CDR3 nucleotide sequence: TGTGCCAGCAGTGCTAAGGGACAGGGGTACGAGCAGTACTTC.

The chain couples TRBV29-1 to TRBJ2-3, with D uncertain. CDR1 and CDR2 (germline): SQVTM, ANQGSEA. Trimming removed 8 bases from V and 6 bases from J, with 9 bases in between. The length of the CDR3 is 10 residues. The CDR3, as DNA: TGCAGCCCTTTGAGTGATACGCAGTATTTT. It yields the protein CSPLSDTQYF.

A remark on this clonotype: One end of the junction varies from germline; a read error may be responsible. V gene TRBV12-3 or TRBV12-4 combines with J gene TRBJ2-7; the D is unclear. CDR3 length equals 14 residues. DNA for the CDR3: TGTGCCAGCAGTCCTCGACGAGGCTCCTACGAGCGGTACTTC. Its protein is CASSPRRGSYERYF.

To note about this clonotype: Its ends do not fully match the called genes, so a read error is possible. The CDR3 DNA is TGCGCTAGCAGCTTAGATTCCCTCAATGAGCGGTTCTTC. Encoded protein: CASSLDSLNERFF. The chain uses TRBV11-2 and TRBJ2-1; a weak D match, TRBD2 (5 bases). The CDR3 covers 13 residues. Germline assignment: CDR1 SGHAT and CDR2 FQNNGV. The whole variable domain, remainder taken from reference TRBV11-2 and TRBJ2-1, is EAGVAQSPRYKIIEKRQSVAFWCNPISGHATLYWYQQILGQGPKLLIQFQNNGVVDDSQLPKDRFSAERLKGVDSTLKIQPAKLEDSAVYLCASSLDSLNERFFGPGTRLTVL.

As concerns this clonotype: A much larger clonotype is one base distant, so this may be a read error. The chain has TRBV10-3 and TRBJ1-6, with a tentative D call TRBD1 (5 bases). This CDR3 region has 12 residues. Germline CDR1 ENHRY, CDR2 SYGVKD. Trimming removed 10 bases at V and 7 bases at J, with 11 bases between. CDR3 DNA sequence: TGTGCCACAGGACATGGGAATTCACCCCTCCACTTT. Protein sequence: CATGHGNSPLHF.

The rearrangement links TRBV13 to TRBJ1-4; D may be TRBD1 (6 bases). Per germline, CDR1 PRHDT and CDR2 FYEKMQ (reference sequence). The CDR3 runs 17 residues. V was trimmed by 4 bases and J by 0 bases, leaving 15 bases between them. The CDR3 loop is CASSSTRTDSTNEKLFF. The CDR3 nucleotides read TGTGCCAGCAGCTCGACTCGGACAGACTCAACTAATGAAAAACTGTTTTTT.

Concerning this clonotype itself: The junction does not match germline at one end; this may be a read error. V is TRBV5-6 and J is TRBJ2-5, with D perhaps given as TRBD1 or TRBD2 (5 bases each). Germline loops: CDR1 SGHDT, CDR2 YYEEEE. This CDR3 spans 13 amino acids. CDR3 in amino acids: CASSLISQGTLYF. CDR3 sequence (DNA): TGTGCCAGCAGCTTAATAAGCCAAGGGACCCTGTACTTC.

Turning to this clonotype: One junction end disagrees with the germline gene, perhaps due to a read error. The genes are TRBV6-1 and TRBJ2-2; tentatively, D is TRBD2 (6 bases). The CDR3 extends over 13 amino acids. The germline gives CDR1 MNHNS, CDR2 SASEGT. CDR3 DNA: TGTGTCAGCAGCCTTGCGGGGCCCGTGGAGCTGTTTTTT. Its protein product is CVSSLAGPVELFF.

Many counts were recorded for this clonotype. The chain recombines TRBV4-1 with TRBJ2-1; possibly TRBD1 for D (6 bases). Trimming shortened V by 3 bases and J by 4 bases, and 10 bases separated the two germline ends. This CDR3 spans 14 amino acids. CDR1 and CDR2 from the germline V gene are MGHRA and YSYEKL. CDR3 nucleotides: TGCGCCAGCAGCCAGCGGACAGCTTACAATGAGCAGTTCTTC. Amino acid sequence: CASSQRTAYNEQFF.

On this clonotype: A read error may produce the germline difference seen at one junction end. V is TRBV11-1 and J is TRBJ2-5; tentatively, D is TRBD2 (5 bases). Germline loops: CDR1 SGHAT, CDR2 FQDESV (reference sequence). The CDR3 covers 14 residues. CDR3 nucleotide sequence: TGTGCCAGTAGCCGGGGTGATCCACAAGAGGCCCAGTACTTC. Translating gives CASSRGDPQEAQYF.

The sample holds many counts of this clonotype. This chain uses TRBV5-4 with TRBJ2-5; 7 nucleotides agree with TRBD1. The germline V gene has CDR1 SGHNT and CDR2 YYREEE (reference sequence). Trimming took 3 bases from V and 1 from J; bases not matched to a gene: 3. The CDR3 extends over 14 amino acids. The CDR3: CASSSAGGQETQYF. The DNA of the CDR3 is TGTGCCAGCAGCTCGGCAGGGGGCCAAGAGACCCAGTACTTC.

Only a few counts were recorded for this clonotype. A much more abundant neighbour one base away suggests this may be a read error. The rearrangement joins TRBV4-1 to TRBJ2-2; D unresolved. Germline CDR1 MGHRA, CDR2 YSYEKL. The CDR3 extends over 15 amino acids. V was pared by 3 bases and J by 7 bases, with 15 bases between. CDR3 sequence: CASSQEGLVVGELFF. CDR3 coding DNA: TGCGCCAGCAGCCAGGAAGGTCTAGTGGTCGGGGAGCTGTTTTTT.

The chain recombines TRBV11-2 with TRBJ1-2, with D unresolved. The V and J ends lost 8 bases and 0 bases respectively, with 10 bases between them. Germline V CDR1 and CDR2: SGHAT, FQNNGV. CDR3 length equals 13 residues. CDR3 sequence: CASCLLPNYGYTF. The DNA for the CDR3 is TGTGCCAGCTGCCTCCTACCTAACTATGGCTACACCTTC. The full variable domain, rest sourced from reference TRBV11-2 and TRBJ1-2, is EAGVAQSPRYKIIEKRQSVAFWCNPISGHATLYWYQQILGQGPKLLIQFQNNGVVDDSQLPKDRFSAERLKGVDSTLKIQPAKLEDSAVYLCASCLLPNYGYTFGSGTRLTVV.

On this clonotype itself: As the CDR3 is not closed by the conserved phenylalanine or tryptophan, this likely results from a read error. The V gene is TRBV11-2, the J gene TRBJ2-5, with TRBD1 matching over 7 bases. The length of the CDR3 is 15 residues. Looked up from germline, CDR1 is SGHAT and CDR2 is FQNNGV. The CDR3 nucleotides are TGTGCCAGCAGTTGGACCAGGACAGGCCAAGAGAGCCAGTACCTC. Protein sequence: CASSWTRTGQESQYL.

In regard to this clonotype: One end of the junction fails to match germline, which may point to a read error. The chain combines TRBV28 with TRBJ2-7; either TRBD1 or TRBD2 may supply D (6 bases each). The germline CDR1 and CDR2 sequences are MDHEN and SYDVKM. The CDR3 extends over 12 amino acids. The CDR3 DNA is TGTACCAGCAAGGGCGAACCCGGGGGCCATTACTTT. Protein sequence: CTSKGEPGGHYF.

This clonotype was seen at least ten times. The chain combines TRBV5-4 with TRBJ2-7; 9 bases map to TRBD1. V dropped 4 bases and J dropped 5; count of bases not matched to a gene: 10. Looked up from germline, CDR1 is SGHNT and CDR2 is YYREEE (reference sequence). The CDR3 length is 15 residues. The CDR3 sequence: CASSPDLDRGHEQYF. CDR3 in DNA: TGTGCCAGCAGCCCGGACCTGGACAGGGGCCACGAGCAGTACTTC.

This clonotype was observed a single time. A read error may produce the germline difference seen at one junction end. V gene TRBV5-1 combines with J gene TRBJ2-7, with a tentative D call TRBD2 (6 bases). Germline CDR1 SGHRS, CDR2 YFSETQ. This CDR3 comprises 12 residues. CDR3 in amino acids: CASSLIGRERYF. The CDR3 DNA follows: TGCGCCAGCAGTTTGATTGGTCGGGAGCGGTACTTC.

Details on this clonotype: Relative to the germline gene, one junction end is altered; a read error may explain this. The chain has TRBV11-1 and TRBJ2-1; 9 nucleotides align to TRBD1. CDR1 is SGHAT and CDR2 is FQDESV in the germline V gene (reference sequence). This CDR3 contains 14 residues. CDR3 DNA sequence: TGTGCCGCCAGCCCCCGGACAGGGGTGGATGAACAGTTCTTC. Amino acids: CAASPRTGVDEQFF.

The V call is TRBV10-3, the J call TRBJ1-5; D is unresolved. The CDR3 sequence is 14 residues long. Looked up from germline, CDR1 is ENHRY and CDR2 is SYGVKD. Written as DNA, the CDR3 is TGTGAAATCAGTGAGTCATTTGGATTTCAGCCCCAGCATTTT. Its protein is CEISESFGFQPQHF.

To note about this clonotype: A read error may explain this, as a much larger clone is one base away. The chain carries TRBV28 and TRBJ2-2; TRBD2 aligns across 7 bases. The ends lost 6 bases at V and 12 bases at J; junction bases unmatched: 19. Germline CDR1 reads MDHEN; CDR2 reads SYDVKM. The CDR3 runs to 16 residues. CDR3 in DNA: TGTGCCAGCAGGAAGGGACTACCCTACCCAATTGGGAAGCTGTTTTTT. Amino acid sequence: CASRKGLPYPIGKLFF.

On this clonotype itself: At one end, the junction sequence differs from germline, possibly due to a read error. V gene TRBV15 combines with J gene TRBJ2-1, with 7 bases fitting TRBD2. CDR1 and CDR2 from the germline V gene are LNHNV and YYDKDF (reference sequence). This CDR3 spans 17 amino acids. CDR3 in amino acids: CATSSAGREISYNEQFF. The DNA for the CDR3 is TGTGCCACCAGCAGTGCCGGGCGGGAGATCTCCTACAACGAGCAGTTCTTC. The complete variable domain, with remaining parts taken from reference TRBV15 and TRBJ2-1, reads DAMVIQNPRYQVTQFGKPVTLSCSQTLNHNVMYWYQQKSSQAPKLLFHYYDKDFNNEADTPDNFQSRRPNTSFCFLDIRSPGLGDTAMYLCATSSAGREISYNEQFFGPGTRLTVL.

There are many counts of this clonotype. The chain carries TRBV12-3 or TRBV12-4 and TRBJ1-1; a possible D gene is TRBD1 (5 bases). V lost 7 bases and J 4 bases, leaving 19 bases between the germline ends. This CDR3 is built from 15 residues. The CDR3 loop reads CASIAGSGRGTEAFF. In DNA, the CDR3 is TGTGCCAGCATCGCGGGCTCGGGGCGGGGCACTGAAGCTTTCTTT.

Comments on this clonotype: Germline and junction disagree at one end, which may indicate a read error. The rearrangement joins TRBV6-5 to TRBJ1-6; no clear D gene. In germline, CDR1 is MNHEY, CDR2 SVGAGI. CDR3 length equals 12 residues. The CDR3 reads CASGLGDSPHFF. The CDR3, as DNA: TGTGCCAGCGGGCTAGGTGATTCACCCCACTTCTTT.

A word on this clonotype: A read error is possible here, since a much larger clone lies one base away. V gene TRBV5-1 combines with J gene TRBJ2-5, with 7 bases fitting TRBD1. Germline V lookup: CDR1 SGHRS, CDR2 YFSETQ. The CDR3 runs to 14 residues. The ends lost 6 bases at V and 5 bases at J; junction bases unmatched: 10. The CDR3 nucleotides are TGCGCCAGCATCAAGGGACAGCATAGTGAGACCCAGTACTTC. Amino acids: CASIKGQHSETQYF.

In this sample, this clonotype turned up once. At one boundary the junction diverges from the germline segment, which might be a read error. The CDR3 loop is CASSLLAGVGQETPYF. In DNA form, the CDR3 reads TGTGCCAGCAGCTTACTAGCGGGAGTAGGGCAAGAGACCCCGTATTTC. The gene calls are TRBV11-2 and TRBJ2-5; 10 nucleotides agree with TRBD2. Germline loops: CDR1 SGHAT, CDR2 FQNNGV. This CDR3 contains 16 residues.

Within the sample, this clonotype is medium-sized. The chain carries TRBV20-1 and TRBJ1-5; 7 positions match TRBD1. In germline, CDR1 is DFQATT, CDR2 SNEGSKA (reference sequence). The V segment lost 6 bases and the J segment 0 bases; nucleotides outside the gene matches: 5. The CDR3 is 14 residues long. The CDR3 sequence is CSARDSNSNQPQHF. CDR3 DNA sequence: TGCAGTGCCAGGGACAGCAATAGCAATCAGCCCCAGCATTTT.

As regards this clonotype: The junction does not match germline at one end; this may be a read error. V is TRBV11-2 and J is TRBJ2-5; D is unresolved. CDR1 is SGHAT, CDR2 FQNNGV, per germline. This CDR3 contains 12 residues. The CDR3 here is CASSPYRETHYF. The CDR3 nucleotides are TGTGCCAGCAGCCCGTACCGAGAGACCCACTACTTC.

The chain couples TRBV11-2 to TRBJ2-1, with D possibly matching TRBD1 (5 bases). The germline V gene has CDR1 SGHAT and CDR2 FQNNGV. V was pared by 5 bases and J by 8 bases, with 10 bases between. This CDR3 contains 12 residues. As DNA, the CDR3 is TGTGCCAGCAGCCCCCAGGGCTATGAGCAGTTCTTC. Translation: CASSPQGYEQFF.

About this clonotype itself: One junction end disagrees with the germline gene, perhaps due to a read error. V gene TRBV11-1 combines with J gene TRBJ2-1; 12 bases line up with TRBD2. Germline CDR1 is SGHAT and CDR2 is FQDESV (reference sequence). The CDR3 has 19 residues. CDR3 loop: CASSYAGQISSGGERGQFF. CDR3 DNA sequence: TGTGCTAGCAGCTACGCGGGACAGATTTCTAGCGGGGGGGAGCGTGGGCAGTTCTTC.